Presented here are 10 T cell receptor beta chains from one specimen sequenced in a study of blood T cell repertoires in COVID-19. Sequencing used immunoSEQ multiplex PCR; TCRdb keeps in-frame clones, though not all of them. The table lists approximately 77,000 clones, around 89% of them singletons. Sequencing was carried out using peripheral blood. These receptors were taken from an elderly woman with acute or convalescent COVID-19.

CDR3 residues: CATSLDQGARTGELFF. DNA of the CDR3: TGTGCCACCAGCTTAGACCAGGGGGCGAGGACCGGGGAGCTGTTTTTT. J is TRBJ2-2 and V is TRBV15; 8 positions agree with TRBD1. Looked up from germline, CDR1 is LNHNV and CDR2 is YYDKDF (reference sequence). Trimming cost V 5 bases and J 5 bases; bases outside gene matches: 10. This CDR3 has 16 residues.

The gene calls are TRBV6-5 and TRBJ2-5, with 10 bases matching TRBD2. The CDR3 runs to 15 residues. V lost 11 bases and J lost 5; bases outside the gene matches: 14. The germline gives CDR1 MNHEY, CDR2 SVGAGI. CDR3 protein: CAGQTGAGGMETQYF. For the CDR3, the DNA is TGTGCCGGCCAAACGGGAGCGGGAGGGATGGAGACCCAGTACTTC.

The rearrangement uses TRBV19 and TRBJ1-3; perhaps TRBD1 as D (6 bases). Between the trimmed V and J ends, which lost 7 bases and 0 bases, there was a span of 22 bases. The CDR3 is made up of 18 amino acids. From germline, CDR1 is LNHDA and CDR2 SQIVND (reference sequence). The CDR3 is CASTPVQPGQSSGNTIYF. The CDR3 bases are TGTGCCAGTACCCCAGTACAACCGGGACAAAGCTCTGGAAACACCATATATTTT.

The chain carries TRBV4-3 and TRBJ1-5; D perhaps matches TRBD1 (6 bases). The CDR3 sequence is 15 residues long. Germline values: CDR1 LGHNA, CDR2 YSLEER. The V and J ends lost 0 bases and 7 bases respectively, with 13 bases between them. The CDR3 protein is CASSQDPGAGQPQHF. For the CDR3, the DNA is TGCGCCAGCAGCCAAGATCCAGGGGCAGGACAGCCCCAGCATTTT.

The chain links TRBV9 to TRBJ2-1, with 10 nucleotides matching TRBD1. CDR1 and CDR2 (germline): SGDLS, YYNGEE. J lost 8 bases, V lost 0 bases, and 8 bases had no gene match. The CDR3 covers 16 residues. The DNA for the CDR3 is TGTGCCAGCAGCGTAGAGGCGGGACAGGGGTTCGATGAGCAGTTCTTC. This codes for CASSVEAGQGFDEQFF.

In this sample, this clone turned up a few times. The rearrangement uses TRBV5-1 and TRBJ2-7; TRBD2 is a possible D gene (5 bases). This CDR3 is 14 amino acids long. Germline V gene data show CDR1 as SGHRS and CDR2 as YFSETQ. V dropped 0 bases and J dropped 5 bases, with 12 bases sitting between them. CDR3 region: CASSLVGLRDEQYF. CDR3 nucleotides: TGCGCCAGCAGCTTGGTGGGTTTGAGGGACGAGCAGTACTTC.

V and J are TRBV30 and TRBJ2-4, with 10 bases that match TRBD1. Germline CDR1 GTSNPN, CDR2 SVGIG (reference sequence). V was pared by 2 bases and J by 3 bases, with 4 bases of the junction left unmatched. The CDR3 runs to 15 residues. The CDR3 loop reads CAWSPDRGHKNIQYF. As DNA, the CDR3 is TGTGCCTGGAGTCCTGACAGGGGGCACAAAAACATTCAGTACTTC.

The CDR3 region is CASSLLAGLYNEQFF. In DNA form, the CDR3 reads TGTGCCAGCAGTTTATTGGCGGGCCTCTACAATGAGCAGTTCTTC. The chain is built from TRBV27 and TRBJ2-1; a possible D gene is TRBD2 (5 bases). Trimming pared 1 base from V and 3 bases from J, leaving 10 bases between. This CDR3 spans 15 amino acids. Germline CDR1 MNHEY, CDR2 SMNVEV (reference sequence).

This sequence joins TRBV3-1 (or the pseudogene TRBV3-2) and TRBJ1-6, with 7 nucleotides matching TRBD1. V lost 7 bases to trimming and J lost 7 bases; unmatched junction nucleotides: 4. In germline, CDR1 is LGHDT, CDR2 YNNKEL (reference sequence). CDR3 length equals 13 residues. The CDR3 here is CASTGQANSPLHF. DNA of the CDR3: TGTGCCAGCACCGGACAGGCCAATTCACCCCTCCACTTT.

The chain has TRBV10-3 and TRBJ1-1; TRBD1 is a possible D gene (6 bases). Trimming took off 6 bases at V and 2 bases at J, with 10 bases between the two ends. Germline CDR1 and CDR2: ENHRY and SYGVKD. The CDR3 loop spans 13 amino acids. CDR3 sequence reads: CAIRWTDNTEAFF. The CDR3 coding sequence is TGTGCCATCAGGTGGACAGACAACACTGAAGCTTTCTTT.